Listed below are T cell receptor beta chains from one sample, sequenced in a study of blood T cell repertoires in COVID-19. Repertoires were generated with immunoSEQ multiplex PCR, while TCRdb's copy carries only in-frame clones and drops some. The sample has over 140,000 clones; almost 80% are singletons. The sequenced material came from PBMCs or T cells enriched from blood (not recorded which). The receptor set was obtained from a woman between 50 and 59 years old who had recovered from COVID-19. The CDR3 runs from the conserved cysteine through the conserved F or W. The order of the fields is J gene, V gene, clone size, D gene, CDR3 DNA, CDR3 protein. D genes are given only for firm matches. Size is omitted from some rows. Given values are once, few, many or a class for expanded clones.

J gene: TRBJ2-1
V gene: TRBV11-3
clone size: -
D gene: -
CDR3 DNA: TGTGCCAGCAGCCCCGTTGGGACTCACTACAATGAGCAGTTCTTC
CDR3 protein: CASSPVGTHYNEQFF

J gene: TRBJ2-5
V gene: TRBV28
clone size: -
D gene: -
CDR3 DNA: TGTGCCAGCAGTTTATCAGGGACTGAAGACCAAGAGACCCAGTACTTC
CDR3 protein: CASSLSGTEDQETQYF

J gene: TRBJ1-2
V gene: TRBV29-1
clone size: once
D gene: -
CDR3 DNA: TGCAGCGTGGAATGGGGCTCACTCTTTTACACCTTC
CDR3 protein: CSVEWGSLFYTF

J gene: TRBJ1-1
V gene: TRBV7-6
clone size: -
D gene: -
CDR3 DNA: TGTGCCAGCAGCTCGGACATTGGGACTGAAGCTTTCTTT
CDR3 protein: CASSSDIGTEAFF

J gene: TRBJ2-7
V gene: TRBV6-5
clone size: -
D gene: -
CDR3 DNA: TGTGCCAGCAGAACCCACCGGGACTCAAACTACGAGCAGTACTTC
CDR3 protein: CASRTHRDSNYEQYF

J gene: TRBJ1-2
V gene: TRBV7-2
clone size: -
D gene: -
CDR3 DNA: TGTGCCAGCAGCTCACCCGTGAGGTATCCGAACTATGGCTACACCTTC
CDR3 protein: CASSSPVRYPNYGYTF

J gene: TRBJ1-5
V gene: TRBV28
clone size: -
D gene: TRBD1
CDR3 DNA: TGTGCCAGCAGATTCGGGACAGGGTCCGGAGGGCGCAATCAGCCCCAGCATTTT
CDR3 protein: CASRFGTGSGGRNQPQHF

J gene: TRBJ2-1
V gene: TRBV27
clone size: -
D gene: -
CDR3 DNA: TGTGCCAGCCAGGGGTTTTCCTACAATGAGCAGTTCTTC
CDR3 protein: CASQGFSYNEQFF

J gene: TRBJ1-6
V gene: TRBV7-3
clone size: -
D gene: -
CDR3 DNA: TGTGCCAGCAGCCCTACAGGGACCAATTCACCCCTCCACTTT
CDR3 protein: CASSPTGTNSPLHF

J gene: TRBJ2-7
V gene: TRBV19
clone size: -
D gene: -
CDR3 DNA: TGTGCCAGTAGTATAGGACTAGTTGACTACGAGCAGTACTTC
CDR3 protein: CASSIGLVDYEQYF

J gene: TRBJ1-6
V gene: TRBV30
clone size: -
D gene: -
CDR3 DNA: TGTGCCTGGAGTGTAAGAAGGCGGGTAAATTCACCCCTCCACTTT
CDR3 protein: CAWSVRRRVNSPLHF

J gene: TRBJ1-1
V gene: TRBV18
clone size: -
D gene: -
CDR3 DNA: TGTGCCAGCTCCCCTCTTGAGATGAACACTGAAGCTTTCTTT
CDR3 protein: CASSPLEMNTEAFF

J gene: TRBJ2-3
V gene: TRBV28
clone size: -
D gene: TRBD2
CDR3 DNA: TGTGCCAGCAGCCTAGGGACTAGCGGGAGGGTAAGGACAGATACGCAGTATTTT
CDR3 protein: CASSLGTSGRVRTDTQYF

J gene: TRBJ1-1
V gene: TRBV29-1
clone size: -
D gene: TRBD1
CDR3 DNA: TGCAGCGTTCCTACAGGGGATGACACTGAAGCTTTCTTT
CDR3 protein: CSVPTGDDTEAFF

J gene: TRBJ1-1
V gene: TRBV9
clone size: once
D gene: -
CDR3 DNA: TGTGCCAGCAGCGTAGGCGCGAACACTGAAGCTTTCTTT
CDR3 protein: CASSVGANTEAFF

J gene: TRBJ2-3
V gene: TRBV14
clone size: -
D gene: -
CDR3 DNA: TGTGCCAGCAGCCAAGACTTAGCCCTTCGGAATACGCAGTATTTT
CDR3 protein: CASSQDLALRNTQYF

J gene: TRBJ1-3
V gene: TRBV5-4
clone size: -
D gene: -
CDR3 DNA: TGTGCCAGCAGCGGGGGGCGGGAGCCGGGTAACACCATATATTTT
CDR3 protein: CASSGGREPGNTIYF

J gene: TRBJ1-1
V gene: TRBV15
clone size: -
D gene: -
CDR3 DNA: TGTGCCACCAGCAGCCGAGGGTTGAACACTGAAGCTTTCTTT
CDR3 protein: CATSSRGLNTEAFF

J gene: TRBJ1-1
V gene: TRBV9
clone size: few
D gene: TRBD1
CDR3 DNA: TGTGCCAGCAGCGCAGGGGGCTGGGGCACTGAAGCTTTCTTT
CDR3 protein: CASSAGGWGTEAFF

J gene: TRBJ2-7
V gene: TRBV3-1/TRBV3-2
clone size: -
D gene: TRBD2
CDR3 DNA: TGTGCCAGCAGCCAAGAAGGCGCGGGAGAGGGGTACTTC
CDR3 protein: CASSQEGAGEGYF

J gene: TRBJ2-7
V gene: TRBV4-2
clone size: -
D gene: -
CDR3 DNA: TGTGCCAGCAGCCAAGGGCAGGGTTTCGAGCAGTACTTC
CDR3 protein: CASSQGQGFEQYF

J gene: TRBJ1-4
V gene: TRBV19
clone size: -
D gene: -
CDR3 DNA: TGTGCCAGTAGTATAGTCAGCGTTAATGAAAAACTGTTTTTT
CDR3 protein: CASSIVSVNEKLFF

J gene: TRBJ1-4
V gene: TRBV11-2
clone size: -
D gene: -
CDR3 DNA: TGTGCCAGCAGCTCTAGGGAGATCAAACTGTTTTTT
CDR3 protein: CASSSREIKLFF

J gene: TRBJ2-7
V gene: TRBV6-2/TRBV6-3
clone size: few
D gene: -
CDR3 DNA: TGTGCCAGCAGTTACTCGAAAATGACTGACTACGAGCAGTACTTC
CDR3 protein: CASSYSKMTDYEQYF

J gene: TRBJ1-1
V gene: TRBV19
clone size: once
D gene: -
CDR3 DNA: TGTGCCAGTAGCGAAGACAGGAAGGGTCGTAAAGCTTTCTTT
CDR3 protein: CASSEDRKGRKAFF

J gene: TRBJ2-7
V gene: TRBV18
clone size: few
D gene: TRBD2
CDR3 DNA: TGTGCCAGCTCACCTCCAACTAGCGGGAGACCCGAGCAGTACTTC
CDR3 protein: CASSPPTSGRPEQYF

J gene: TRBJ1-5
V gene: TRBV10-3
clone size: once
D gene: TRBD1
CDR3 DNA: TGTGCCATCGGAGGACAGGCGGCCGAGCCCCAGCATTTT
CDR3 protein: CAIGGQAAEPQHF

J gene: TRBJ1-1
V gene: TRBV18
clone size: -
D gene: -
CDR3 DNA: TGTGCCAGCTCCCCTACTCGCCGGAACACTGAAGCTTTCTTT
CDR3 protein: CASSPTRRNTEAFF

J gene: TRBJ2-7
V gene: TRBV7-2
clone size: -
D gene: TRBD2
CDR3 DNA: TGTGCCAGCAGCTTACCCGACCTAGCGGGAGAATGGGAGCAGTACTTC
CDR3 protein: CASSLPDLAGEWEQYF

J gene: TRBJ2-1
V gene: TRBV4-1
clone size: -
D gene: -
CDR3 DNA: TGCGCCAGCAGCCAAGTGTCTCTTTACAATGAGCAGTTCTTC
CDR3 protein: CASSQVSLYNEQFF

J gene: TRBJ2-1
V gene: TRBV30
clone size: -
D gene: -
CDR3 DNA: TGTGCCTGGAGTGCCTCGGGTAATGAGCAGTTCTTC
CDR3 protein: CAWSASGNEQFF

J gene: TRBJ1-3
V gene: TRBV9
clone size: few
D gene: -
CDR3 DNA: TGTGCCAGCAGCGTGGCTAGTGACCGGCTCAACTCTGGAAACACCATATATTTT
CDR3 protein: CASSVASDRLNSGNTIYF

J gene: TRBJ1-5
V gene: TRBV6-1
clone size: -
D gene: -
CDR3 DNA: TGTGCCAGCAGTGAGGGCGACGGGAGGAGCAATCAGCCCCAGCATTTT
CDR3 protein: CASSEGDGRSNQPQHF

J gene: TRBJ1-2
V gene: TRBV5-6
clone size: -
D gene: TRBD1
CDR3 DNA: TGTGCCAGCAGGTTTACAGGGGGCGGCGGCTACACCTTC
CDR3 protein: CASRFTGGGGYTF

J gene: TRBJ2-7
V gene: TRBV5-1
clone size: once
D gene: -
CDR3 DNA: TGCGCCAGCCACCGGGGAGACACCTACGAGCAGTACTTC
CDR3 protein: CASHRGDTYEQYF

J gene: TRBJ2-3
V gene: TRBV15
clone size: -
D gene: TRBD2
CDR3 DNA: TGTGCCACCAGCAGAGTTAGCGGGGGAGGGGATACGCAGTATTTT
CDR3 protein: CATSRVSGGGDTQYF

J gene: TRBJ2-5
V gene: TRBV30
clone size: few
D gene: -
CDR3 DNA: TGTGCCTGGAGCATCCAAGAGACCCAGTACTTC
CDR3 protein: CAWSIQETQYF

J gene: TRBJ1-1
V gene: TRBV3-1/TRBV3-2
clone size: -
D gene: -
CDR3 DNA: TGTGCCAGCAGCCTCGACAGGATGAACACTGAAGCTTTCTTT
CDR3 protein: CASSLDRMNTEAFF

J gene: TRBJ2-2
V gene: TRBV7-3
clone size: -
D gene: TRBD2
CDR3 DNA: TGTGCCAGCAGCTTAAATTTGGGACTAGCGGTGAACACCGGGGAGCTGTTTTTT
CDR3 protein: CASSLNLGLAVNTGELFF

J gene: TRBJ2-3
V gene: TRBV24-1
clone size: -
D gene: TRBD2
CDR3 DNA: TGTGCCACCAGTGACCGGACTAGCGGGAGAGGGTCAGATACGCAGTATTTT
CDR3 protein: CATSDRTSGRGSDTQYF

J gene: TRBJ2-3
V gene: TRBV11-2
clone size: -
D gene: -
CDR3 DNA: TGTGCCAGCAGCTTTAGGCACACTATCACAGATACGCAGTATTTT
CDR3 protein: CASSFRHTITDTQYF

J gene: TRBJ2-5
V gene: TRBV29-1
clone size: -
D gene: TRBD2
CDR3 DNA: TGCAGCGTTGACGGTCTAGCGGGGGGAGGTGGAGAGACCCAGTACTTC
CDR3 protein: CSVDGLAGGGGETQYF

J gene: TRBJ2-3
V gene: TRBV10-1
clone size: few
D gene: TRBD2
CDR3 DNA: TGCGCCAGCAGTAACCTAGCGGGAGGTTTCACAGATACGCAGTATTTT
CDR3 protein: CASSNLAGGFTDTQYF

J gene: TRBJ2-7
V gene: TRBV27
clone size: -
D gene: -
CDR3 DNA: TGTGCCAGCAGTTTATGGGCTGGCGGAGGGGGCGGCGAGCAGTACTTC
CDR3 protein: CASSLWAGGGGGEQYF

J gene: TRBJ2-5
V gene: TRBV7-7
clone size: -
D gene: TRBD2
CDR3 DNA: TGTGCTAGCAGCAAACGTATAGGGGAGGGAGAGACCCAGTACTTC
CDR3 protein: CASSKRIGEGETQYF

J gene: TRBJ2-1
V gene: TRBV5-6
clone size: once
D gene: TRBD1
CDR3 DNA: TGTGCCAGCAGCGACGACAGGGCGGGTGAGCAGTTCTTC
CDR3 protein: CASSDDRAGEQFF

J gene: TRBJ1-1
V gene: TRBV4-2
clone size: -
D gene: -
CDR3 DNA: TGTGCCAGCAGCCAAGATTCGAGGGCGATGAACACTGAAGCTTTCTTT
CDR3 protein: CASSQDSRAMNTEAFF

J gene: TRBJ2-7
V gene: TRBV7-9
clone size: -
D gene: TRBD2
CDR3 DNA: TGTGCCACCCGCCGGGGGGATCGCTCCTACGAGCAGTACTTC
CDR3 protein: CATRRGDRSYEQYF

J gene: TRBJ1-2
V gene: TRBV7-9
clone size: -
D gene: TRBD1
CDR3 DNA: TGTGCCAGCAGCTTAGGGGACAGTCCGCGCTACACCTTC
CDR3 protein: CASSLGDSPRYTF

J gene: TRBJ2-1
V gene: TRBV18
clone size: -
D gene: TRBD1
CDR3 DNA: TGTGCCAGCTCACCACTTCCCACAGGGGATGGTGAGCAGTTCTTC
CDR3 protein: CASSPLPTGDGEQFF

J gene: TRBJ1-1
V gene: TRBV27
clone size: -
D gene: -
CDR3 DNA: TGTGCCAGCAGTGATCAGGGTAACACTGAAGCTTTCTTT
CDR3 protein: CASSDQGNTEAFF

J gene: TRBJ2-1
V gene: TRBV11-3
clone size: -
D gene: -
CDR3 DNA: TGTGCCAGCAGCTTAGGACAGGCTCATGAGCAGTTCTTC
CDR3 protein: CASSLGQAHEQFF

J gene: TRBJ2-2
V gene: TRBV28
clone size: -
D gene: -
CDR3 DNA: TGTGCCAGCAGTTTTTGGTTCGTCGGGACATCGAACACCGGGGAGCTGTTTTTT
CDR3 protein: CASSFWFVGTSNTGELFF

J gene: TRBJ2-5
V gene: TRBV9
clone size: once
D gene: TRBD1
CDR3 DNA: TGTGCCAGCAGCTTCCGGGACAGGGACTCGATGGAGACCCAGTACTTC
CDR3 protein: CASSFRDRDSMETQYF

J gene: TRBJ2-1
V gene: TRBV3-1/TRBV3-2
clone size: -
D gene: TRBD2
CDR3 DNA: TGTGCCAGCAGCCAAGATTTGACTAGCGGGGGTCGGGACAATGAGCAGTTCTTC
CDR3 protein: CASSQDLTSGGRDNEQFF

J gene: TRBJ2-3
V gene: TRBV5-4
clone size: once
D gene: -
CDR3 DNA: TGTGCCAGCAGCCCCCTCGGGGGAGTAGATACGCAGTATTTT
CDR3 protein: CASSPLGGVDTQYF

J gene: TRBJ2-7
V gene: TRBV28
clone size: -
D gene: TRBD1
CDR3 DNA: TGTGCCAGCAGTTTGGGACAGGGCTACGAGCAGTACTTC
CDR3 protein: CASSLGQGYEQYF

J gene: TRBJ1-1
V gene: TRBV5-5
clone size: -
D gene: -
CDR3 DNA: TGTGCCAGCAGCCGGATTCAACAGGGTATGAACACTGAAGCTTTCTTT
CDR3 protein: CASSRIQQGMNTEAFF

J gene: TRBJ1-1
V gene: TRBV2
clone size: -
D gene: -
CDR3 DNA: TGTGCCAGCAGAGACTCCGGCAGTGAAGCTTTCTTT
CDR3 protein: CASRDSGSEAFF

J gene: TRBJ2-2
V gene: TRBV6-4
clone size: -
D gene: -
CDR3 DNA: TGTGCCAGCACCCGGGACTCTAAGTACACCGGGGAGCTGTTTTTT
CDR3 protein: CASTRDSKYTGELFF